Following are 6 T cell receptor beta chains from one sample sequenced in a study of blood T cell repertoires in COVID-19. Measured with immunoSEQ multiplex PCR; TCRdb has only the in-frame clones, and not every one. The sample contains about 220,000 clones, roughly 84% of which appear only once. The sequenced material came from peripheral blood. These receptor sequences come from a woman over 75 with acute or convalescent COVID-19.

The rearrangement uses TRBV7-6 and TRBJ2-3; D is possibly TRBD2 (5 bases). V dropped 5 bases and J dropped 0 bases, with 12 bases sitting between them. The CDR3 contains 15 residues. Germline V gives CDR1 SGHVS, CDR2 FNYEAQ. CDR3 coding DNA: TGTGCCAGCAGCCGCTTTAGGGAGAGCACAGATACGCAGTATTTT. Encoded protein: CASSRFRESTDTQYF.

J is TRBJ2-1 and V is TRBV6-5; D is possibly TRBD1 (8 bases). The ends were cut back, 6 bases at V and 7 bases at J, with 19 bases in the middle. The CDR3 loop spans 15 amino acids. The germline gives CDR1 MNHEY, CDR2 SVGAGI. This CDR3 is CASSLPGQGGNEQFF. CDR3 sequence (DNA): TGTGCCAGCAGCCTACCCGGACAGGGAGGGAATGAGCAGTTCTTC.

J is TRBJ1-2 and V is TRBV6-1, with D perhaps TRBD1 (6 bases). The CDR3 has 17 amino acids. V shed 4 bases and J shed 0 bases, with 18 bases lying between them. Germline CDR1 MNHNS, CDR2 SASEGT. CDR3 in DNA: TGTGCCAGCAGTGCCCTTCCTTCTGACAGGCCTAACTATGGCTACACCTTC. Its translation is CASSALPSDRPNYGYTF.

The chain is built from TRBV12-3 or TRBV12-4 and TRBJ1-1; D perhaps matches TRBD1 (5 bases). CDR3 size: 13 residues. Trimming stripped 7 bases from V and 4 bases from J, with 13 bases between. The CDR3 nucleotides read TGTGCCAGCACCCGGCAGGGCAGCACTGAAGCTTTCTTT. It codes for CASTRQGSTEAFF.

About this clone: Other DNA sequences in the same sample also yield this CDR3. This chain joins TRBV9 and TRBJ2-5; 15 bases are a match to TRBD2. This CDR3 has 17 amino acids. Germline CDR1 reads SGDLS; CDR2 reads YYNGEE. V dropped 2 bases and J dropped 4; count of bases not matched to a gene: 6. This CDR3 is CASSVGTSGGPRETQYF. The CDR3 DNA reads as TGTGCCAGCAGCGTTGGGACTAGCGGGGGGCCCAGAGAGACCCAGTACTTC.

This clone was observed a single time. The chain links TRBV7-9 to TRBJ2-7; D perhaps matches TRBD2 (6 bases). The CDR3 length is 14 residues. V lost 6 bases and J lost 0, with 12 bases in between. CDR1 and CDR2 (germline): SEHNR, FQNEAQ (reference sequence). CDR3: CASSEGRGSYEQYF. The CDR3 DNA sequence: TGTGCCAGCAGTGAGGGGCGGGGCTCCTACGAGCAGTACTTC.